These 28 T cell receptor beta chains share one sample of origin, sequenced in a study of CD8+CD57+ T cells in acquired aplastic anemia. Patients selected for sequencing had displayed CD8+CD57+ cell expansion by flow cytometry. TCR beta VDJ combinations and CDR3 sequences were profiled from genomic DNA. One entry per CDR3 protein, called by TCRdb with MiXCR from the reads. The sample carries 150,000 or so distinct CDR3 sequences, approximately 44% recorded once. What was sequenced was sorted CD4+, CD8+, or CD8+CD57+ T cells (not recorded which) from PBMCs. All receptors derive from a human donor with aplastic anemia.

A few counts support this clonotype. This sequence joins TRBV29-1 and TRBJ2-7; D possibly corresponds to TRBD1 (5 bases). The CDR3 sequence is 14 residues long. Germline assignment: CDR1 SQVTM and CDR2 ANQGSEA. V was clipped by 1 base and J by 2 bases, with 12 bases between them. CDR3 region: CSVEAQGRPYEQYF. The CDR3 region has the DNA TGCAGCGTTGAAGCTCAGGGCAGGCCCTACGAGCAGTACTTC.

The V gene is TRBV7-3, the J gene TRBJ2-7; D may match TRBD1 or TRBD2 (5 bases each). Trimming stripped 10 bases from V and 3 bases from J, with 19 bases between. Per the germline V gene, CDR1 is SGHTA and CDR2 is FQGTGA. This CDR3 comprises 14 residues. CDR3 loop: CAISAAGTGYEQYF. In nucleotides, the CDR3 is TGTGCCATCAGTGCGGCAGGGACGGGCTACGAGCAGTACTTC. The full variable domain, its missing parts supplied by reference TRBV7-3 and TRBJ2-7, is GAGVSQTPSNKVTEKGKYVELRCDPISGHTALYWYRQSLGQGPEFLIYFQGTGAADDSGLPNDRFFAVRPEGSVSTLKIQRTERGDSAVYLCAISAAGTGYEQYFGPGTRLTVT.

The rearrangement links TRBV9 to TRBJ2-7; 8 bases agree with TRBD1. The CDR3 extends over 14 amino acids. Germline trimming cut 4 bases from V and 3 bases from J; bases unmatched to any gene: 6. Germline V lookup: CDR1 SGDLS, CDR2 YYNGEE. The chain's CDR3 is CASSKDRASYEQYF. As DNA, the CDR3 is TGTGCCAGCAGCAAGGACAGGGCGAGCTACGAGCAGTACTTC. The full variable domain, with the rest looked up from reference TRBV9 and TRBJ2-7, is DSGVTQTPKHLITATGQRVTLRCSPRSGDLSVYWYQQSLDQGLQFLIQYYNGEERAKGNILERFSAQQFPDLHSELNLSSLELGDSALYFCASSKDRASYEQYFGPGTRLTVT.

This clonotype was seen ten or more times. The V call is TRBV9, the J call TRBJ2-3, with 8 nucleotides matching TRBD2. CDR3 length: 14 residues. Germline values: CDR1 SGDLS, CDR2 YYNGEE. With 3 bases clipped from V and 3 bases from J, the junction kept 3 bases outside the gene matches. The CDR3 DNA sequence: TGTGCCAGCAGCGAGGGCGGGGGGACAGATACGCAGTATTTT. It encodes CASSEGGGTDTQYF. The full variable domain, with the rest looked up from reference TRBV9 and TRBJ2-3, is DSGVTQTPKHLITATGQRVTLRCSPRSGDLSVYWYQQSLDQGLQFLIQYYNGEERAKGNILERFSAQQFPDLHSELNLSSLELGDSALYFCASSEGGGTDTQYFGPGTRLTVL.

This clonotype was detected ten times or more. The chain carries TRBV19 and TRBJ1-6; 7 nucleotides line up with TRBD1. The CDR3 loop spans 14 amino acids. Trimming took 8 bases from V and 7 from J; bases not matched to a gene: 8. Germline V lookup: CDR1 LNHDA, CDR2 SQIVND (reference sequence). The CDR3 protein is CASGAGGWNSPLHF. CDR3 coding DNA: TGTGCCAGTGGAGCAGGGGGTTGGAATTCACCCCTCCACTTT.

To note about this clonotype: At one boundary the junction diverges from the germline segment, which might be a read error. The CDR3 loop reads CSARGGQSGRDTEASF. CDR3 bases: TGCAGTGCTAGAGGGGGGCAGTCCGGCAGGGACACTGAAGCTTCCTTT. The rearrangement uses TRBV20-1 and TRBJ1-1, with D maybe TRBD1 (6 bases). This CDR3 is built from 16 residues. The germline CDR1 and CDR2 sequences are DFQATT and SNEGSKA (reference sequence).

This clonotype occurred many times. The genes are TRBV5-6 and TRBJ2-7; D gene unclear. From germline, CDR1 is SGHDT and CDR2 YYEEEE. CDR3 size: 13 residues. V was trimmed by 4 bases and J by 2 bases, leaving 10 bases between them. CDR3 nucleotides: TGTGCCAGCAGCCCAAGTGGGGCCTACGAGCAGTACTTC. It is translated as CASSPSGAYEQYF. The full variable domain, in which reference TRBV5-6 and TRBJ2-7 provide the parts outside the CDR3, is DAGVTQSPTHLIKTRGQQVTLRCSPKSGHDTVSWYQQALGQGPQFIFQYYEEEERQRGNFPDRFSGHQFPNYSSELNVNALLLGDSALYLCASSPSGAYEQYFGPGTRLTVT.

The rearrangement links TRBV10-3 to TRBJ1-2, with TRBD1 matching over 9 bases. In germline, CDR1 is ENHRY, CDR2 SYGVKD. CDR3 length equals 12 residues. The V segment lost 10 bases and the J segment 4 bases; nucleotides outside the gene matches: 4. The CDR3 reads CATTGGSYGYTF. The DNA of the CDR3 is TGTGCCACTACAGGGGGCAGCTATGGCTACACCTTC.

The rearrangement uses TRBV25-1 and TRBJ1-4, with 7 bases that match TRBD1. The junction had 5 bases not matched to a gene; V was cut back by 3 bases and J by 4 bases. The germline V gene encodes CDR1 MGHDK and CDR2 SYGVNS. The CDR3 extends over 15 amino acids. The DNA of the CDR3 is TGTGCCAGCAGTGATTTGACAGGGCGTAATGAAAAACTGTTTTTT. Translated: CASSDLTGRNEKLFF.

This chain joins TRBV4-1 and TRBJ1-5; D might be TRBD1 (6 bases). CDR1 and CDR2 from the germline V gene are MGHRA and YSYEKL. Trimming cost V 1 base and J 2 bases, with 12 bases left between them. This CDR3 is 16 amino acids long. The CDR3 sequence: CASSQALDRGNQPQHF. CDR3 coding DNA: TGCGCCAGCAGCCAAGCCTTGGACAGAGGCAATCAGCCCCAGCATTTT.

The CDR3: CATSDSQGYEQYF. DNA of the CDR3: TGTGCCACCAGTGATTCACAGGGCTACGAGCAGTACTTC. The chain carries TRBV24-1 and TRBJ2-7; D may be TRBD1 (6 bases). This CDR3 contains 13 residues. Deletions cut 2 bases from V and 3 bases from J, with 7 bases between. CDR1 is KGHDR and CDR2 is SFDVKD in the germline V gene.

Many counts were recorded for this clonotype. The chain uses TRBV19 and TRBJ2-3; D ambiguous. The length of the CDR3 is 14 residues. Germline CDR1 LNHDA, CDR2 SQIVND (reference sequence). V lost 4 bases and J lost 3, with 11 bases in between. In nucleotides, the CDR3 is TGTGCCAGTAGTAGTGCATTTGTTACAGATACGCAGTATTTT. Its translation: CASSSAFVTDTQYF.

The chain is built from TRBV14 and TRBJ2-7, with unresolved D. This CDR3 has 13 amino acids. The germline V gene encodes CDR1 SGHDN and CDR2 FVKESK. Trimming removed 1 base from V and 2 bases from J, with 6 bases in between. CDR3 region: CASSQVDAYEQYF. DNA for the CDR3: TGTGCCAGCAGCCAAGTAGATGCCTACGAGCAGTACTTC.

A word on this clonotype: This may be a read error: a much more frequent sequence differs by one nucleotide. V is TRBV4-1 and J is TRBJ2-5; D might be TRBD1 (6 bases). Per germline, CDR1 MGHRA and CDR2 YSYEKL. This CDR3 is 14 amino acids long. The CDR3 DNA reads TGCGCCAGCAGCCAATCCGGGACACAAGGGACCCAGTACTTC. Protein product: CASSQSGTQGTQYF.

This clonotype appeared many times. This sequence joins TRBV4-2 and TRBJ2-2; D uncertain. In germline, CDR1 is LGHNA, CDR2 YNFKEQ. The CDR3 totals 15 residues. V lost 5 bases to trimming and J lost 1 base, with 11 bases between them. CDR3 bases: TGTGCCAGCAGCACGTATGGCGGGAACACCGGGGAGCTGTTTTTT. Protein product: CASSTYGGNTGELFF.

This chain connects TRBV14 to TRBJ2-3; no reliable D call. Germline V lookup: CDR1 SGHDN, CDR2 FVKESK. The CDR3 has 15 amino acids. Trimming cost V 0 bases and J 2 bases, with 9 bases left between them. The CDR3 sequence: CASSQDLGNTDTQYF. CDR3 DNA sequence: TGTGCCAGCAGCCAAGATCTTGGAAACACAGATACGCAGTATTTT.

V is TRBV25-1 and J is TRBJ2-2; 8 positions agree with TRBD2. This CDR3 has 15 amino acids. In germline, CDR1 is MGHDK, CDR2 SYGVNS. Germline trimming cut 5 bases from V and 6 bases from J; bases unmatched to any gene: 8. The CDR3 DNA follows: TGTGCCAGCAGTTTTCCGGGGGGGAGGTCCGGGGAGCTGTTTTTT. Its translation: CASSFPGGRSGELFF.

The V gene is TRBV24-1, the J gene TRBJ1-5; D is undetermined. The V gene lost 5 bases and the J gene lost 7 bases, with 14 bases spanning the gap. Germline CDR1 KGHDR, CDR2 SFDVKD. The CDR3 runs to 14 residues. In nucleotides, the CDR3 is TGTGCCACCAGTGGTTCAGGATTTTGGCAGCCCCAGCATTTT. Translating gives CATSGSGFWQPQHF.

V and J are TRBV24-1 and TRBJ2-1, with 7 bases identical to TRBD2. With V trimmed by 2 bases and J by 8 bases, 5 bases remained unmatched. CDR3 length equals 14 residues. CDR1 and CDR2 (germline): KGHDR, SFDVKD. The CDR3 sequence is CATSDSLSGYEQFF. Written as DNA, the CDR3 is TGTGCCACCAGTGATTCCCTTAGCGGGTATGAGCAGTTCTTC.

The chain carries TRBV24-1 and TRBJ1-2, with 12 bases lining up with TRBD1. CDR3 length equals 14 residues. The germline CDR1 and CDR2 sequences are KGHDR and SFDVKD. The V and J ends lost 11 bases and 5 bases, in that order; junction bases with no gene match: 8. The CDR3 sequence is CASSSGQGAYGYTF. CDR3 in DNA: TGTGCCAGCAGCTCGGGACAGGGGGCATATGGCTACACCTTC.

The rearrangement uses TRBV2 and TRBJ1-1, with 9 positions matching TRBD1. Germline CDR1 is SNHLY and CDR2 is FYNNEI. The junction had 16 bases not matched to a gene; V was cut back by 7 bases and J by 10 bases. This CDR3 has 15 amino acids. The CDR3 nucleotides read TGTGCCAGCACCGAAACCGGGACAGGGTTCCCCGGAGCTTTCTTT. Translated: CASTETGTGFPGAFF.

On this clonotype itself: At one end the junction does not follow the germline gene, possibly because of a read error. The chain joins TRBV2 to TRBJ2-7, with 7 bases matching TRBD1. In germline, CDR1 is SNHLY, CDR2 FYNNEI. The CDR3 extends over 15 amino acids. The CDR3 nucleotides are TGTGCCAGCGGTGAAGCGGCAGGACAGGCCTTTCGGCAGTACTTC. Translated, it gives CASGEAAGQAFRQYF.

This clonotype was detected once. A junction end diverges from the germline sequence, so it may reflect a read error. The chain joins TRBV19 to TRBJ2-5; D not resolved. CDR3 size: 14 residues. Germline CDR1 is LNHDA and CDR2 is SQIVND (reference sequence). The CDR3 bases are TGTGCCAGTAGTCTAGAGTCCAGTCGAGAGACCCAGTACTTC. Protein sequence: CASSLESSRETQYF.

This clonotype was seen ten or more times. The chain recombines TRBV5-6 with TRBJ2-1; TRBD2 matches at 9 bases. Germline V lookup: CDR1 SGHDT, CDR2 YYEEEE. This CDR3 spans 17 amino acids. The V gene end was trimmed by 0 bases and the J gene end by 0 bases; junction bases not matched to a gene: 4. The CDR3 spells CASSLGLAGLSYNEQFF. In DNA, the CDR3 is TGTGCCAGCAGCTTGGGCCTAGCGGGACTCTCCTACAATGAGCAGTTCTTC.

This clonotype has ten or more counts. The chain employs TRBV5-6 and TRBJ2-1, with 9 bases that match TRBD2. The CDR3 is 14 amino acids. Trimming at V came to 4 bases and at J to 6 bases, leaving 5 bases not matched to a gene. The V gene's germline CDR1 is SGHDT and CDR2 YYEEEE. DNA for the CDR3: TGTGCCAGCAGCGTAGGACTAGCGAGCAATGAGCAGTTCTTC. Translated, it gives CASSVGLASNEQFF.

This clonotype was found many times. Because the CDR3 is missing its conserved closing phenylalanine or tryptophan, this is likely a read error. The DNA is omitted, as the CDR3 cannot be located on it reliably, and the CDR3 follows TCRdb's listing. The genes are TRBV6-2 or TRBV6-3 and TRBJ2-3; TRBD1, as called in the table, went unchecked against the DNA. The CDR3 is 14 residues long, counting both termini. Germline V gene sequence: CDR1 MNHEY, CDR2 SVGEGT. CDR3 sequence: CASSSGRRVPPRSD.

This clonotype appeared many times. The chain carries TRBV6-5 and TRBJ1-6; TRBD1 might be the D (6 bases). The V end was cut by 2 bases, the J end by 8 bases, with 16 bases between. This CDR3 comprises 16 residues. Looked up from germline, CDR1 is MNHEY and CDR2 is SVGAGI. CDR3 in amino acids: CASSYGTRIRDSPLHF. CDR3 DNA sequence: TGTGCCAGCAGTTACGGGACACGTATCCGGGATTCACCCCTCCACTTT.

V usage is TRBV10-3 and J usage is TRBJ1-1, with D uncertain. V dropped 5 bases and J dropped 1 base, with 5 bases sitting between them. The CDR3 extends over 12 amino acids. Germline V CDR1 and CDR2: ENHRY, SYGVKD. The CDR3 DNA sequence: TGTGCCATCAGTCCCTCGAACACTGAAGCTTTCTTT. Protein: CAISPSNTEAFF.